The 4 T cell receptor beta chains below come from one sample, sequenced in a study of low-dose radiotherapy and immunotherapy resistance in tumors. Alpha and beta chains were covered, as first-strand cDNA relied on TRAV- and TRBV-specific primers. Both a constant-region primer and a V-primer adapter served to amplify TCRs across 15 to 20 PCR cycles. TCRdb reanalysed the reads using MiXCR and keeps one entry per CDR3 protein. The table has approximately 7,300 distinct CDR3 sequences, around 80% seen once; the top ten hold roughly 6.2%. These receptor sequences come from a human donor with advanced metastatic prostate, ovarian, gallbladder or colorectal cancer (not recorded which). This table probably holds off-target reads from a library built for another chain.

The V and J genes are TRBV28 and TRBJ2-1, with no clear D. The CDR3 has 13 amino acids. Trimming removed 7 bases from V and 6 bases from J, with 13 bases in between. The germline CDR1 and CDR2 sequences are MDHEN and SYDVKM. CDR3 DNA sequence: TGTGCCAGCACCCCCCACAGATTCAATGAGCAGTTCTTC. Its protein product is CASTPHRFNEQFF. Supplemented by reference TRBV28 and TRBJ2-1, the full variable domain reads DVKVTQSSRYLVKRTGEKVFLECVQDMDHENMFWYRQDPGLGLRLIYFSYDVKMKEKGDIPEGYSVSREKKERFSLILESASTNQTSMYLCASTPHRFNEQFFGPGTRLTVL.

The gene calls are TRBV5-5 and TRBJ2-1; 9 positions agree with TRBD2. V lost 0 bases, J lost 7 bases, and 5 bases stayed unmatched. CDR3 length: 15 residues. The V gene's germline CDR1 is SGHKS and CDR2 YYEKEE (reference sequence). The CDR3 DNA reads TGTGCCAGCAGCTTGGGGCGGGGGGGCCAGAATGAGCAGTTCTTC. Translating it yields CASSLGRGGQNEQFF.

V usage is TRBV12-3 or TRBV12-4 and J usage is TRBJ2-2, with D unclear. Between the trimmed V and J ends, which lost 10 bases and 6 bases, there was a span of 9 bases. The CDR3 runs to 11 residues. CDR3 coding DNA: TGTGCCACCAGAGACGCCGGGGAGCTGTTTTTT. Protein: CATRDAGELFF.

This chain uses TRBV29-1 with TRBJ2-3; D remains unclear. Trimming stripped 7 bases from V and 2 bases from J, with 4 bases between. The CDR3 is 10 amino acids. Germline-derived CDR1 and CDR2 are SQVTM and ANQGSEA. In DNA, the CDR3 is TGCAGCGAGTCCACAGATACGCAGTATTTT. Residues: CSESTDTQYF.